Shown below are 4 T cell receptor beta chains from a single sample sequenced in a study of T cell repertoires in cytomegalovirus infection. One entry per CDR3 protein results from TCRdb running MiXCR on the reads. The sample consists of approximately 200,000 distinct CDR3 sequences, 22% of them appearing once. The specimen was CD8+ T cells from PBMCs. The receptors were gathered from a human donor in good health (CMV status not recorded). Some clones in this sample may be carry-over from other donors' samples.

This clonotype has more than one count but fewer than ten. V is TRBV4-1 and J is TRBJ2-1, with D possibly called TRBD1 or TRBD2 (6 bases each). CDR3 size: 16 residues. The V end lost 2 bases, the J end lost 0 bases, and 11 bases lay between the germline ends. Germline assignment: CDR1 MGHRA and CDR2 YSYEKL. This CDR3 reads CASSQRGDSSYNEQFF. CDR3 bases: TGCGCCAGCAGCCAAAGGGGGGACTCCTCCTACAATGAGCAGTTCTTC.

The V gene is TRBV28, the J gene TRBJ1-1; a possible D gene is TRBD1 (5 bases). Germline CDR1 reads MDHEN; CDR2 reads SYDVKM. V lost 6 bases, J lost 1 base, and 30 bases lay in between. This CDR3 has 20 residues. The CDR3 loop reads CASRPPSVWGGGYSNTEAFF. CDR3 coding DNA: TGTGCCAGCAGGCCCCCGTCCGTTTGGGGTGGGGGTTATTCGAACACTGAAGCTTTCTTT.

In its sample, this clonotype was seen many times. The V gene is TRBV7-9, the J gene TRBJ2-5; no clear D gene. CDR1 is SEHNR and CDR2 is FQNEAQ in the germline V gene (reference sequence). The V end lost 10 bases, the J end lost 6 bases, and 12 bases lay between the germline ends. This CDR3 is built from 11 residues. The CDR3 DNA reads as TGTGCCACCGATTGGGTACAGACCCAGTACTTC. It yields the protein CATDWVQTQYF.

V and J are TRBV6-5 and TRBJ2-1; possible D gene TRBD2, 6 bases. There are 15 residues in the CDR3. Germline CDR1 reads MNHEY; CDR2 reads SVGAGI. V dropped 3 bases and J dropped 5 bases, with 14 bases sitting between them. The CDR3 sequence is CASSYGGLSNNEQFF. The DNA of the CDR3 is TGTGCCAGCAGTTATGGGGGGTTATCCAACAATGAGCAGTTCTTC.